Following are 11 T cell receptor beta chains from one sample sequenced in a study of early T cells in non-severe SARS-CoV-2 infection. Each CDR3 protein gets one entry after TCRdb re-called the 5' RACE reads with MiXCR. The sample lists nearly 55,000 distinct CDR3 sequences, roughly 8% occurring once. The specimen comprised whole blood, sampled at baseline. These receptors were collected from an adult who was a healthcare worker with PCR-confirmed SARS-CoV-2 infection or an uninfected control (not recorded which).

This clonotype was observed a handful of times. The rearrangement links TRBV6-5 to TRBJ2-1; D is uncertain. The CDR3 totals 13 residues. V was pared by 6 bases and J by 6 bases, with 12 bases between. Germline CDR1 is MNHEY and CDR2 is SVGAGI. The CDR3 sequence is CASSPLSVNEQFF. CDR3 DNA: TGTGCCAGCAGCCCTCTTTCGGTCAATGAGCAGTTCTTC.

This clonotype was recorded a few times. This sequence joins TRBV20-1 and TRBJ2-3; D possibly corresponds to TRBD2 (6 bases). Germline V gene data show CDR1 as DFQATT and CDR2 as SNEGSKA (reference sequence). CDR3 length equals 14 residues. The V gene lost 3 bases and the J gene lost 6 bases, with 16 bases spanning the gap. The CDR3 DNA reads TGCAGTGCTAGCGGAGGTCGGGAGTCCGATACGCAGTATTTT. Amino acids: CSASGGRESDTQYF.

V usage is TRBV24-1 and J usage is TRBJ2-1, with TRBD2 matching over 8 bases. With 2 bases clipped from V and 3 bases from J, the junction kept 26 bases outside the gene matches. The germline V gene encodes CDR1 KGHDR and CDR2 SFDVKD. There are 23 residues in the CDR3. CDR3 protein: CATSDSLITGNSRSGTFYNEQFF. The CDR3 coding sequence is TGTGCCACCAGTGATTCCCTGATCACAGGGAACTCCCGTAGCGGGACCTTCTACAATGAGCAGTTCTTC.

The genes are TRBV18 and TRBJ2-3; 11 nucleotides agree with TRBD2. V shed 6 bases and J 0 bases; nucleotides not matched to a gene: 2. This CDR3 spans 15 amino acids. The germline V gene has CDR1 KGHSH and CDR2 LQKENI. Here the CDR3 reads CASSRTSGSTDTQYF. The DNA of the CDR3 is TGTGCCAGCTCCCGGACTAGCGGGAGCACAGATACGCAGTATTTT.

This chain connects TRBV6-6 to TRBJ2-3; D unresolved. The CDR3 length is 14 residues. The germline gives CDR1 MNHNY, CDR2 SVGAGI (reference sequence). The ends were cut back, 2 bases at V and 6 bases at J, with 12 bases in the middle. The CDR3 loop is CASSYIPYSDTQYF. Here the CDR3 DNA reads TGTGCCAGCAGTTACATCCCCTACAGCGATACGCAGTATTTT.

The rearrangement links TRBV27 to TRBJ2-1; 8 positions agree with TRBD2. Looked up from germline, CDR1 is MNHEY and CDR2 is SMNVEV (reference sequence). The CDR3 spans 12 residues. J was trimmed by 9 bases and V by 6 bases; bases with no gene match: 4. In nucleotides, the CDR3 is TGTGCCAGCAGGTCAAGCGGGGGTGAGCAGTTCTTC. It yields the protein CASRSSGGEQFF.

This clonotype appeared many times. The chain joins TRBV27 to TRBJ2-2; D gene ambiguous. CDR1 is MNHEY, CDR2 SMNVEV, per germline (reference sequence). CDR3 length: 13 amino acids. V was pared by 5 bases and J by 1 base, with 5 bases between. CDR3 sequence: CASSPRNTGELFF. CDR3 in DNA: TGTGCCAGCAGTCCAAGGAACACCGGGGAGCTGTTTTTT.

The V call is TRBV7-9, the J call TRBJ2-3, with 7 nucleotides matching TRBD2. This CDR3 comprises 14 residues. Germline V CDR1 and CDR2: SEHNR, FQNEAQ (reference sequence). Trimming cost V 8 bases and J 2 bases; bases outside gene matches: 7. The CDR3 sequence: CASPGTTLTDTQYF. CDR3 DNA: TGTGCCAGCCCGGGGACTACCCTCACAGATACGCAGTATTTT.

This clonotype was found many times. The gene calls are TRBV20-1 and TRBJ1-5; D call uncertain. Trimming took off 0 bases at V and 3 bases at J, with 3 bases between the two ends. Germline V gene sequence: CDR1 DFQATT, CDR2 SNEGSKA (reference sequence). The CDR3 sequence is 12 residues long. The CDR3 DNA sequence: TGCAGTGCTAGAGATACCAATCAGCCCCAGCATTTT. Its protein is CSARDTNQPQHF.

This clonotype occurred many times. This rearrangement joins TRBV12-3 or TRBV12-4 to TRBJ2-7; 11 positions agree with TRBD2. This CDR3 has 15 amino acids. V was pared by 6 bases and J by 5 bases, with 9 bases of the junction left unmatched. CDR3 coding DNA: TGTGCCAGCAGCGGGATAGCGGGAGGGCGGCACGAGCAGTACTTC. This codes for CASSGIAGGRHEQYF.

This clonotype was counted a few times. V usage is TRBV19 and J usage is TRBJ2-2; D may correspond to TRBD1 or TRBD2 (5 bases each). The germline V gene encodes CDR1 LNHDA and CDR2 SQIVND (reference sequence). This CDR3 has 14 amino acids. Trimming cost V 4 bases and J 6 bases, with 12 bases left between them. CDR3 sequence (DNA): TGTGCCAGTAGTACGGGACGGCTGGCCGGGGAGCTGTTTTTT. Protein: CASSTGRLAGELFF.